The rows below give T cell receptor beta chains drawn from one sample of a study of T cell repertoires in cytomegalovirus infection. TCRdb used MiXCR to reprocess the reads, holding one entry per CDR3 protein. The sample shows about 490,000 distinct CDR3 sequences, 26% of them seen only once. Sequenced sample: PBMCs. Receptors originate from a human donor in good health (CMV status not recorded). Some clones in this sample may be carry-over from other donors' samples. The conserved cysteine and the conserved F or W are not part of the CDR3 here.

v_gene: TRBV7-2
CDR3aa: ASRRYSGSGETQY

v_gene: TRBV20-1
CDR3aa: SARGSGGTDTQY

v_gene: TRBV5-4
CDR3aa: ASSAGASGGYNEQF

v_gene: TRBV7-2
CDR3aa: ASSKMTGVIDTQY

v_gene: TRBV28
CDR3aa: ASSSYREDSNQPQH

v_gene: TRBV7-2
CDR3aa: ASSLVPSGSQAKNIQY

v_gene: TRBV24-1
CDR3aa: ATSDLQDRGWEQF

v_gene: TRBV6-5
CDR3aa: ASSWDGINTGELF

v_gene: TRBV6-2/TRBV6-3
CDR3aa: ASRNHGQYQETQY

v_gene: TRBV15
CDR3aa: ATSRDPPSGSGEQY

v_gene: TRBV7-8
CDR3aa: ASSLNRNYGYT

v_gene: TRBV7-6
CDR3aa: ASSSLAGEDTQY

v_gene: TRBV7-2
CDR3aa: ASSLIVGYLGEQF

v_gene: TRBV20-1
CDR3aa: SARILAPYNEQF

v_gene: TRBV27
CDR3aa: ASSLQVDRAHGYT

v_gene: TRBV28
CDR3aa: ASSSGTPQTQF

v_gene: TRBV5-6
CDR3aa: ASRTTHTDTQY

v_gene: TRBV12-3/TRBV12-4
CDR3aa: ASRTQGVSYGYT

v_gene: TRBV15
CDR3aa: ATSRDLQNYGYT

v_gene: TRBV28
CDR3aa: ASLLLQGHTEAF

v_gene: TRBV7-2
CDR3aa: ASSFDSTEAKNIQY

v_gene: TRBV20-1
CDR3aa: SARKGGAETQY

v_gene: TRBV6-5
CDR3aa: ASSYSPPGEFNQPQH

v_gene: TRBV7-2
CDR3aa: ASSLVRGQGVEQF

v_gene: TRBV28
CDR3aa: ASSLWGAGGGNTEAF

v_gene: TRBV3-1
CDR3aa: ASSPKTGLSF

v_gene: TRBV7-9
CDR3aa: ASKITGSIEAF

v_gene: TRBV7-2
CDR3aa: ASSGDRGGELF

v_gene: TRBV20-1
CDR3aa: SASGLEAYNEQF

v_gene: TRBV4-3
CDR3aa: ASSLGLPKETQY

v_gene: TRBV20-1
CDR3aa: SAETGTGAEKLF

v_gene: TRBV6-1
CDR3aa: ASTQPVTGELF